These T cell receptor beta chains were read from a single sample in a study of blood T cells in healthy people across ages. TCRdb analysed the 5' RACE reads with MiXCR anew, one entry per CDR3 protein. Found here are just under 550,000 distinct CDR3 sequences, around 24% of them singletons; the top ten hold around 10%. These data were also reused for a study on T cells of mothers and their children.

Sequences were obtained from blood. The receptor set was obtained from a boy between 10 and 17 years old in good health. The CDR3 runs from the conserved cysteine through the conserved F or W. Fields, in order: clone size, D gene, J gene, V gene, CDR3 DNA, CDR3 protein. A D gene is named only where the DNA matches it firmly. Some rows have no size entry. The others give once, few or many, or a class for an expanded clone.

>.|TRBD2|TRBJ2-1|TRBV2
TGTGCCAGCAGTGAACTAGCGGGGGGGCCCAGTGAGCAGTTCTTC
CASSELAGGPSEQFF
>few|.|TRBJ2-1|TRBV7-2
TGTGCCAGCAGCCGACAGAGATATAGGGATGAGCAGTTCTTC
CASSRQRYRDEQFF
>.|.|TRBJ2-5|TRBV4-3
TGCGCCAGCAGCCAAGATCAGACGGTACGGGAGACCCAGTACTTC
CASSQDQTVRETQYF
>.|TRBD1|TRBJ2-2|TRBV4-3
TGCGCCAGCAGCCAACTGACAGGGGACACCGGGGAGCTGTTTTTT
CASSQLTGDTGELFF
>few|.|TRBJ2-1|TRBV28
TGTGCCAGCAGTCCAAAGGTCTTCTCCGACGAGCAGTTCTTC
CASSPKVFSDEQFF
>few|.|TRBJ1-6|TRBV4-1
TGCGCCAGCAGCCAGGACCCGGGAAGCTGGAATAATTCACCCCTCCACTTT
CASSQDPGSWNNSPLHF
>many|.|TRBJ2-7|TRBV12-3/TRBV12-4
TGTGCCAGGGCCCTGGCGGCCTGCTACGAGCAGTACTTC
CARALAACYEQYF
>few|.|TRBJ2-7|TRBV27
TGTGCCAGCGGGTCGAAGACAGGCGGCGAGCAGTACTTC
CASGSKTGGEQYF
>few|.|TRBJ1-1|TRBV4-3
TGCGCCAGCAGCCAAGTAGGGGGGTACCGCGCTGAAGCTTTCTTT
CASSQVGGYRAEAFF
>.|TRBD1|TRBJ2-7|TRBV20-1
TGCAGTGCTAGAGAAGTTTCAGGGGGCGGTTACGAGCAGTACTTC
CSAREVSGGGYEQYF
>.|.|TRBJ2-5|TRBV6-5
TGTGCCAGCAGTTACTCCGGACAGTCAGAGACCCAGTACTTC
CASSYSGQSETQYF
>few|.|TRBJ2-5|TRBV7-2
TGTGCCAGCAGCCCACAAGGCCAGTCGGGATACCAAGAGACCCAGTACTTC
CASSPQGQSGYQETQYF
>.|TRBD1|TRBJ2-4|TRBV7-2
TGTGCCAGCAGCCCACAACAGGGGATCCCGAACAAAAACATTCAGTACTTC
CASSPQQGIPNKNIQYF
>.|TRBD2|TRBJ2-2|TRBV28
TGTGCCAGCAGTATGACGGGAGGGAACACCGGGGAGCTGTTTTTT
CASSMTGGNTGELFF
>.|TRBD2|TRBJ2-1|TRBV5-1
TGCGCCAGCAGCTTAATAGCGGGAGATGGGAATGAGCAGTTCTTC
CASSLIAGDGNEQFF
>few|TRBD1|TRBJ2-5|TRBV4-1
TGCGCCAGCAGCCTCCACCCTCGGGACAGGGTAACAGAGACCCAGTACTTC
CASSLHPRDRVTETQYF
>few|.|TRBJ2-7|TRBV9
TGTGCCAGCAGCGCCATGACAGCACCCTCCTACGAGCAGTACTTC
CASSAMTAPSYEQYF
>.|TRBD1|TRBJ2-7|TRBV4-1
TGCGCCAGCAGCCAGGACAGGAGGACCTACGAGCAGTACTTC
CASSQDRRTYEQYF
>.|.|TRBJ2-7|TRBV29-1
TGCAGCGTTGCGGGGGATGAGCAGTACTTC
CSVAGDEQYF
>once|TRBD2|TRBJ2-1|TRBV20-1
TGCAGTGCCATCCGGGGGGGACTAGCGGGAGTATTAAATGAGCAGTTCTTC
CSAIRGGLAGVLNEQFF
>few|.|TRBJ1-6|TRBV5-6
TGTGCCAGCAGCGTGGGTAACCGAGATAATTCACCCCTCCACTTT
CASSVGNRDNSPLHF
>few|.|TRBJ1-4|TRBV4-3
TGCGCCAGCAGCGCGACAGTCGCAACTAATGAAAAACTGTTTTTT
CASSATVATNEKLFF
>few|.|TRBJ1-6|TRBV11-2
TGTGCCAGCAGCCCGGTCATCGGGGTTCAGGATTCACCCCTCCACTTT
CASSPVIGVQDSPLHF
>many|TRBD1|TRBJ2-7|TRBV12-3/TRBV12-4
TGTGCCAGCAGCTCCCGGGACAGGGGTTCCTACGAGCAGTACTTC
CASSSRDRGSYEQYF
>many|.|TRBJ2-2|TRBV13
TGTGCCAGCAGCTTCGAAGGGGGGGAGCTGTTTTTT
CASSFEGGELFF
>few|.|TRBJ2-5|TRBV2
TGTGCCAGCTCGGCGTTTGGGGAGACCCAGTACTTC
CASSAFGETQYF
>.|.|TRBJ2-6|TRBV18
TGTGCCAGCTCACCATCGGGACGGCGTGGGGCCAACGTCCTGACTTTC
CASSPSGRRGANVLTF
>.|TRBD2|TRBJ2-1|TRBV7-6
TGTGCCAGCAGCTCCCGGACTAGCGGATCCTACAATGAGCAGTTCTTC
CASSSRTSGSYNEQFF
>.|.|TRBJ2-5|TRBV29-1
TGCAGCGTTGAAAAGGGGAGGCAAGAGACCCAGTACTTC
CSVEKGRQETQYF
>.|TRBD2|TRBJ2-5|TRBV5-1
TGCGCCAGCAGCTTCAGCGGGGGGCGAGAGACCCAGTACTTC
CASSFSGGRETQYF
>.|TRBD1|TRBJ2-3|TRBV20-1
TGCAGTGCCGGACAGGGGATCGTCACAGATACGCAGTATTTT
CSAGQGIVTDTQYF
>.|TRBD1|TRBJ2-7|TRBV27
TGTGCCAACAGTCCCCAGAACGCAGGGGGCAGGCACGAGCAGTACTTC
CANSPQNAGGRHEQYF
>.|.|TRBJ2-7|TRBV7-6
TGTGCCAGCAGCTGGGGAAGTGGGGCTCTGGAGCAGTACTTC
CASSWGSGALEQYF
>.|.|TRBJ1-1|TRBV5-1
TGCGCCAGCAGCCTTTGGGCGGACACTGAAGCTTTCTTT
CASSLWADTEAFF
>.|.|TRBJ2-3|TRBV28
TGTGCCAGCAGTTTAAGACACTCTACGCAGTATTTT
CASSLRHSTQYF
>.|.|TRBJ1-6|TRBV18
TGTGCCAGCTCACCGGAGGGGGTGCGGGGCAATTCACCCCTCCACTTT
CASSPEGVRGNSPLHF
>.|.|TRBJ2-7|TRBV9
TGTGCCAGCAGCGTATCGTCCAGGGTCTACGAGCAGTACTTC
CASSVSSRVYEQYF
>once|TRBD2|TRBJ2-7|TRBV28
TGTGCCAGCAGCACCATTCCCCCTCGTGGCGGCGGGAGCCACGAGCAGTACTTC
CASSTIPPRGGGSHEQYF
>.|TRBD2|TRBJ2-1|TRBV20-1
TGCAGTGCTAGAGATCCCCCGGGGGGGTACAATGAGCAGTTCTTC
CSARDPPGGYNEQFF
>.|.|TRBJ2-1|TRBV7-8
TGTGCCAGCAGCTTAGCCCCGACTAGGGAGCAGTTCTTC
CASSLAPTREQFF
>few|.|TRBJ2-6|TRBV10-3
TGTGCCATCAGTGTTTCAGCACAGGGGGCCAACGTCCTGACTTTC
CAISVSAQGANVLTF
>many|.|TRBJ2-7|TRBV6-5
TGTGCCAGCAGTTACTCCGGCGCGTACGAGCAGTACTTC
CASSYSGAYEQYF
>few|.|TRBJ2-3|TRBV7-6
TGTGCCAGCAGCTTCGGGGTGGGAGAAGAAGATACGCAGTATTTT
CASSFGVGEEDTQYF
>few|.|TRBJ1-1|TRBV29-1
TGCAGCGTTTCGGACACTGAAGCTTTCTTT
CSVSDTEAFF
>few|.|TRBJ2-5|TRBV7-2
TGTGCCAGCAGCCGTGGACTAAGCGACTGGGGGGAGACCCAGTACTTC
CASSRGLSDWGETQYF
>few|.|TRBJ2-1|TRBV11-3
TGTGCCAGCAGCTTAGATCGCCTGAGTGAGCAGTTCTTC
CASSLDRLSEQFF
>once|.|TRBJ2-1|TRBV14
TGTGTCACCTCAGCCAGGAATGAGCAGTTCTTC
CVTSARNEQFF
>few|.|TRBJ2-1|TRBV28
TGTGCCAGCAGTTCCTCAAGCTCCTACAATGAGCAGTTCTTC
CASSSSSSYNEQFF
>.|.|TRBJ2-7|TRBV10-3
TGTGCCATCAGTGGGCGGAGCTCCTACGAGCAGTACTTC
CAISGRSSYEQYF
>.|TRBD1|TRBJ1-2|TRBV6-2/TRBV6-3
TGTGCCAGCAGTTACCAGGGGGCGTTTGGCTACACCTTC
CASSYQGAFGYTF
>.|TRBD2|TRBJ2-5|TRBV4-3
TGCGCCAGCAGCCAAGGGGGGACTAGCGGGAGTAAGGAGCAGTACTTC
CASSQGGTSGSKEQYF
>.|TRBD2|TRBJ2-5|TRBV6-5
TGTGCCAGCAGTTACGGTCTAGCGGGGGCCCGGTCCGAGACCCAGTACTTC
CASSYGLAGARSETQYF
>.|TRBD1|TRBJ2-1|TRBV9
TGTGCCAGCAGCCTTGGCGGGACAGGGTCCAATGAGCAGTTCTTC
CASSLGGTGSNEQFF
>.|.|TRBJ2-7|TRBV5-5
TGTGCCAGCAGCCAACTGGCGAGCAACGAGCAGTACTTC
CASSQLASNEQYF